This TCR beta chain was sequenced during a study of OX40 agonist ivuxolimab in advanced cancers. V lost 3 bases and J lost 3, with 3 bases in between. The CDR3 runs to 11 residues. Germline V gene data show CDR1 as MDHEN and CDR2 as SYDVKM. Here immunoSEQ multiplex PCR was the method, and the copy in TCRdb shows in-frame clones only, minus some. The table lists approximately 23,000 clones, roughly 83% of them singletons. Sequences were derived from CD4+ or CD8+ T cells sorted from blood, sampled in a trial of the OX40 agonist ivuxolimab. The origin of this receptor is an adult with an advanced solid tumor such as melanoma, head and neck, liver or kidney cancer. The V gene is TRBV28, the J gene TRBJ2-7; D gene unclear. CDR3 region: CASSFSYEQYF. As DNA, the CDR3 is TGTGCCAGCAGTTTCAGCTACGAGCAGTACTTC.